This T cell receptor (beta chain) was documented in a study of control samples from healthy donors and cancer patients. Sequencing was performed with immunoSEQ multiplex PCR; in TCRdb, only in-frame clones are kept and a portion is missing. There are around 52,000 clones in the sample; about 91% occur only once, and about 0.91% lies in the top ten. Germline V gene sequence: CDR1 SGHDN, CDR2 FVKESK. CDR3 length: 15 amino acids. V lost 4 bases, J lost 3 bases, and 12 bases lay in between. The chain combines TRBV14 with TRBJ2-2; the D gene is possibly TRBD1 (6 bases). Sequencing was done on a sample of PBMCs. This sequence originates from a man aged 25 to 40 with colorectal cancer. CDR3 protein: CASSRTTGYTGELFF. The CDR3 DNA follows: TGTGCCAGCAGCCGGACAACAGGGTACACCGGGGAGCTGTTTTTT.